This T cell receptor beta chain appears in the sequencing data of a study of identical twins. Per the germline V gene, CDR1 is MNHEY and CDR2 is SMNVEV (reference sequence). CDR3 length: 13 amino acids. Trimming took 2 bases from V and 8 from J, leaving 10 bases between them. TCRdb reprocessed the 5' RACE reads via MiXCR and lists one record per CDR3 protein. The data contain hundreds of thousands of distinct CDR3 sequences, 8.6% of them singletons. This clonotype was seen more than once but under ten times. The sample was also reused in another study, on yellow fever vaccine responses in identical twins.

This sequence joins TRBV27 and TRBJ2-1; weak D call: TRBD1 (6 bases). The sample was PBMCs. The TCR comes from a woman aged 18-29 years in good health. The CDR3 loop reads CASSLTGYHEQFF. The CDR3 nucleotides are TGTGCCAGCAGTTTAACAGGGTACCATGAGCAGTTCTTC.